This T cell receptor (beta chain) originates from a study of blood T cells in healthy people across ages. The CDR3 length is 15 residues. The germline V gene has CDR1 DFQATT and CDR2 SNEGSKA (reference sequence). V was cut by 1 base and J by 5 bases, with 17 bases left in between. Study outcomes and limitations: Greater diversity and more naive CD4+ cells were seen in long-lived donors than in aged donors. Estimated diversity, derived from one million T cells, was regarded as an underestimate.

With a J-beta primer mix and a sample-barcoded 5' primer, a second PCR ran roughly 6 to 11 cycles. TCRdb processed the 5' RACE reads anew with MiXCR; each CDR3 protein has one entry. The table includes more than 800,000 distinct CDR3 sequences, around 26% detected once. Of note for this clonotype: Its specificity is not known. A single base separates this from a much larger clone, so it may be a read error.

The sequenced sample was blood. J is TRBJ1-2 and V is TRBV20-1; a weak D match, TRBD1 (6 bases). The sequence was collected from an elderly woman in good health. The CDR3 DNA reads TGCAGTGCTAGAGGTGCGACAGGCTCATCTTATGGCTACACCTTC. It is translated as CSARGATGSSYGYTF.